The present T cell receptor beta chain was sequenced within a study of control samples from healthy donors and cancer patients. TCRdb keeps only in-frame clones here, not all; method: immunoSEQ multiplex PCR. The sample lists roughly 99,000 clones, around 82% occurring once. V shed 3 bases and J shed 3 bases, with 14 bases lying between them. The CDR3 has 16 residues. In germline, CDR1 is SEHNR, CDR2 FQNEAQ (reference sequence). This TCR was sampled from a man in his fifties or sixties in good health. Sequenced: blood. This rearrangement joins TRBV7-9 to TRBJ2-2; tentative D call: TRBD1 (6 bases). The CDR3 protein is CASSFSEGVYTGELFF. DNA of the CDR3: TGTGCCAGCAGCTTTAGTGAGGGGGTGTACACCGGGGAGCTGTTTTTT.